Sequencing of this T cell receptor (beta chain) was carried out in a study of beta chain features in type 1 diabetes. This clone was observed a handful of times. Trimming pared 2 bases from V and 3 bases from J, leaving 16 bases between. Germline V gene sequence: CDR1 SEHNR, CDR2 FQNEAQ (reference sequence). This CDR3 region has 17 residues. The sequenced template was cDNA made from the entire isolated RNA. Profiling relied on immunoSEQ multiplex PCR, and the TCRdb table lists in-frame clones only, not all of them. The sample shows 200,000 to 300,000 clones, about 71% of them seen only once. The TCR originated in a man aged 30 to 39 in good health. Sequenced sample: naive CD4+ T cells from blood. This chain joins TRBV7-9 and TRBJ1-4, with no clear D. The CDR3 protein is CASSLTGFNAANEKLFF. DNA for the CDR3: TGTGCCAGCAGCTTAACGGGCTTTAACGCGGCTAATGAAAAACTGTTTTTT.